This record covers a single T cell receptor (delta chain). A much larger clone lies a single base off, so this may be a read error. At the DNA level, this CDR3 is encoded by other sequences in the same sample as well. TCRdb re-called the RT-PCR reads via CATT. Of some 800 delta-chain clones listed, nearly 15% are singletons. The sample is drawn from a study of gamma-delta T cells after stem cell transplantation. This CDR3 comprises 19 residues. The germline V gene encodes CDR1 TSWWSYY and CDR2 QGS. V lost 3 bases, J lost 5 bases, and 16 bases stayed unmatched. This sequence joins TRDV1 and TRDJ1; the match to TRDD3 covers 12 bases. This clonotype originated in a human donor. It is not recorded whose cells these are; they may come from a transplant donor. Sequenced: gamma-delta T cells. CDR3 sequence reads: CALGELEPPDWGIQDKLIF. The CDR3 nucleotides read TGTGCTCTTGGGGAGCTAGAGCCCCCCGACTGGGGGATACAGGATAAACTCATCTTT.